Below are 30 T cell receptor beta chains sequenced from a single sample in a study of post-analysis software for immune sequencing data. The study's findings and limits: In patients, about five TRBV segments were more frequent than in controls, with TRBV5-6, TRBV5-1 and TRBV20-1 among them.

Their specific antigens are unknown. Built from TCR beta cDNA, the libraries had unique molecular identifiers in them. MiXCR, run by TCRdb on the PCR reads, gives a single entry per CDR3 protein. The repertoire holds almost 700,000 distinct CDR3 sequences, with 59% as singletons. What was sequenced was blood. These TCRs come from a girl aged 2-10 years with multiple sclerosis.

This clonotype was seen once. This chain's CDR3 is CASNWDPFYGYTF. The CDR3 nucleotides are TGTGCCAGCAATTGGGACCCCTTCTATGGCTACACCTTC. The gene calls are TRBV6-6 and TRBJ1-2; D possibly corresponds to TRBD1 (5 bases). In germline, CDR1 is MNHNY, CDR2 SVGAGI (reference sequence). Trimming left V 7 bases short and J 4 bases short, with 13 bases between. This CDR3 has 13 residues.

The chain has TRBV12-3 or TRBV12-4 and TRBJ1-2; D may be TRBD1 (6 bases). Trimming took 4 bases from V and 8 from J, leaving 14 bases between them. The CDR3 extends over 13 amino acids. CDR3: CASSSAQGYGYTF. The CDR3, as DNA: TGTGCCAGCAGTTCGGCGCAGGGGTACGGCTACACCTTC.

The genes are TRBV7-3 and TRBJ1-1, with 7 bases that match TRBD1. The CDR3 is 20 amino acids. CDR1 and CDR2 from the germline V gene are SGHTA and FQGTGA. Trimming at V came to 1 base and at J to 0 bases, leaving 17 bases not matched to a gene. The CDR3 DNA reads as TGTGCCAGCAGCTTAAAAGGTATAGGGGGCCGCTCGACTCTGAACACTGAAGCTTTCTTT. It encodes CASSLKGIGGRSTLNTEAFF.

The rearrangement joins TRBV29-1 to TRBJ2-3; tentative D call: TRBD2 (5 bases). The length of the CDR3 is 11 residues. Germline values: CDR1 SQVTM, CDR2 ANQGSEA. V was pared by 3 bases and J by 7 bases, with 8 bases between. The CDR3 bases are TGCAGCGTTGAGACGGGGTATACGCAGTATTTT. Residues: CSVETGYTQYF.

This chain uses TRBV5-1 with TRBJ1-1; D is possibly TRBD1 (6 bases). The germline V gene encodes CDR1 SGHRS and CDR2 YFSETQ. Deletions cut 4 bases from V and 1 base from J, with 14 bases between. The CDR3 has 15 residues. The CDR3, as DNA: TGCGCCAGCAGCCCGGCCGGGACAAGGAACACTGAAGCTTTCTTT. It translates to CASSPAGTRNTEAFF.

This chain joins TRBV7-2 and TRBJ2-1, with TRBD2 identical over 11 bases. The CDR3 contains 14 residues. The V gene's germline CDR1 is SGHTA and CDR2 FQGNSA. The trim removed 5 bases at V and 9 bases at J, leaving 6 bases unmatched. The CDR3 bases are TGTGCCAGCAGCCTCGGGACTAGCGGATTTGAGCAGTTCTTC. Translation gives CASSLGTSGFEQFF.

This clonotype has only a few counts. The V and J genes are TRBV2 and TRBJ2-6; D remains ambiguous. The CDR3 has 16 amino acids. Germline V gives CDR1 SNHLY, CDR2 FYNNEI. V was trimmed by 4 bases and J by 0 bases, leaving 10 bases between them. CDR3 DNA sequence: TGTGCCAGCAGTGCGACTGGGCCCTCTGGGGCCAACGTCCTGACTTTC. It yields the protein CASSATGPSGANVLTF.

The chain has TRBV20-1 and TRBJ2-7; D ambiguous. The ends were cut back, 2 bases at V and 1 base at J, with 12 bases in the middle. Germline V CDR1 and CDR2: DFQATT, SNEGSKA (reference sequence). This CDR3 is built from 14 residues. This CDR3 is CSARPASLSYEQYF. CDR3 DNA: TGCAGTGCTAGACCTGCTAGTCTATCCTACGAGCAGTACTTC.

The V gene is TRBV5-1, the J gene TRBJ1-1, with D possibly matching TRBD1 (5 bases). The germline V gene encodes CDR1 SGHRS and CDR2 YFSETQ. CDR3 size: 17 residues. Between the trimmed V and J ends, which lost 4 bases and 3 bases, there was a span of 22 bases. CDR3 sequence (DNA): TGCGCCAGCAGCCCTAGACCGAAGGGGATTCGGGACACTGAAGCTTTCTTT. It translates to CASSPRPKGIRDTEAFF.

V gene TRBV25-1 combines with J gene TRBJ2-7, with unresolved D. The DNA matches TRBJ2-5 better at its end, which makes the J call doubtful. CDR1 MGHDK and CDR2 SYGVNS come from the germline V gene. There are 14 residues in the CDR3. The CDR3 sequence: CASSDFGEGETQYF. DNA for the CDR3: TGTGCCAGCAGTGATTTTGGGGAAGGGGAGACCCAGTACTTC.

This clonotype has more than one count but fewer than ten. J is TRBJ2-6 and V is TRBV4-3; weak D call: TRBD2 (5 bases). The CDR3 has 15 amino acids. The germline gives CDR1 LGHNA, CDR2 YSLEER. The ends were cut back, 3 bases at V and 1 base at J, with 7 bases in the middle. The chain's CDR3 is CASSHPGSGANVLTF. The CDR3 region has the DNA TGCGCCAGCAGCCACCCGGGATCTGGGGCCAACGTCCTGACTTTC.

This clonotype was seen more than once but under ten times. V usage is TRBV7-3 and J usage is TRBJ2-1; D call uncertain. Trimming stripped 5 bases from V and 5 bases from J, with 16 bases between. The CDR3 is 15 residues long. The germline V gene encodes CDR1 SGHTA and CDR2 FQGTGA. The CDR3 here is CASSPLGNYDNEQFF. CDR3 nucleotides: TGTGCCAGCAGCCCCCTGGGTAACTACGACAATGAGCAGTTCTTC.

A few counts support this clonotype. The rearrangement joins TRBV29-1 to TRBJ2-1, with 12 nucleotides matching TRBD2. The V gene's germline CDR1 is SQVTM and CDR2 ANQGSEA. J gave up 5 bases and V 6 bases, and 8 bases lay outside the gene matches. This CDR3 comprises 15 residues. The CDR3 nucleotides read TGCAGCGTGGCCGGGACTAGCGGGCCGAACAATGAGCAGTTCTTC. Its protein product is CSVAGTSGPNNEQFF.

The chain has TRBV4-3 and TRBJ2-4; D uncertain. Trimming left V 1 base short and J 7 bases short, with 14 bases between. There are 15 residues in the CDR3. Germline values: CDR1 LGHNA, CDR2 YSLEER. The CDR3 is CASSQGALPRNIQYF. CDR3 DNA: TGCGCCAGCAGCCAAGGGGCGCTGCCCCGGAACATTCAGTACTTC.

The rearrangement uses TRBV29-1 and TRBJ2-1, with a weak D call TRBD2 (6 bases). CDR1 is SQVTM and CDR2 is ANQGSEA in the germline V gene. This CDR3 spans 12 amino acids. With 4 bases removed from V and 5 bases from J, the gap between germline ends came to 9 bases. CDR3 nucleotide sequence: TGCAGCGTTGGAACTAGCAACAATGAGCAGTTCTTC. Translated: CSVGTSNNEQFF.

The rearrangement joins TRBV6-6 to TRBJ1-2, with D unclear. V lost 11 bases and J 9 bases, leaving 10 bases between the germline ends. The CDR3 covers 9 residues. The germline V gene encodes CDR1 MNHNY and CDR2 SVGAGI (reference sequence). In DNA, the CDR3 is TGTGCCGGAACTTATAGCTACACCTTC. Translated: CAGTYSYTF.

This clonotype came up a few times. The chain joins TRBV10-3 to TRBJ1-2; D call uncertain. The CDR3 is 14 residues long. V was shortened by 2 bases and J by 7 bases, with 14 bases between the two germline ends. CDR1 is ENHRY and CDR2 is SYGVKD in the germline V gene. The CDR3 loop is CAISEPSVGVGYTF. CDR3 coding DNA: TGTGCCATCAGTGAGCCCAGCGTCGGCGTTGGCTACACCTTC.

The CDR3 here is CSARPLGSPRGDGYTF. CDR3 DNA: TGCAGTGCTAGGCCCTTAGGCAGTCCAAGGGGAGATGGCTACACCTTC. This chain joins TRBV20-1 and TRBJ1-2; D possibly corresponds to TRBD1 (5 bases). Trimming pared 3 bases from V and 6 bases from J, leaving 23 bases between. CDR1 and CDR2 from the germline V gene are DFQATT and SNEGSKA (reference sequence). CDR3 length: 16 amino acids.

CDR3 residues: CASRAQTGVTDTQYF. The CDR3, as DNA: TGTGCCAGCAGAGCCCAGACGGGGGTCACAGATACGCAGTATTTT. The chain couples TRBV6-6 to TRBJ2-3; TRBD2 is a possible D gene (6 bases). From germline, CDR1 is MNHNY and CDR2 SVGAGI (reference sequence). V was shortened by 6 bases and J by 2 bases, with 15 bases between the two germline ends. The CDR3 runs to 15 residues.

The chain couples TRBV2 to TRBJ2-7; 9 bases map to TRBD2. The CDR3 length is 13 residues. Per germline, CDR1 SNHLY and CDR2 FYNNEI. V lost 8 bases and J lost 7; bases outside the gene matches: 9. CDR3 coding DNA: TGTGCCAGCCGAGGGACTAGCTATAATGAGCAGTACTTC. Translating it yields CASRGTSYNEQYF.

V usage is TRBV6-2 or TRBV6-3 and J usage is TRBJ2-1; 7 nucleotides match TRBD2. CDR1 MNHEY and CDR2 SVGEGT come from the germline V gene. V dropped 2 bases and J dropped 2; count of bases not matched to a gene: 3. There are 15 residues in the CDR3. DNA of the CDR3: TGTGCCAGCAGTTACAGCGGGACTACCTACAATGAGCAGTTCTTC. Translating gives CASSYSGTTYNEQFF.

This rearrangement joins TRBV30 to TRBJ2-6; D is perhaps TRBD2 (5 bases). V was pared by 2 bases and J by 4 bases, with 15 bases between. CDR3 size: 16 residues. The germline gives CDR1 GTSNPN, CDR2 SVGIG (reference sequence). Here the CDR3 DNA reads TGTGCCTGGAGTTCTTGGGCTCCGGGAGGGGCCAACGTCCTGACTTTC. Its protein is CAWSSWAPGGANVLTF.

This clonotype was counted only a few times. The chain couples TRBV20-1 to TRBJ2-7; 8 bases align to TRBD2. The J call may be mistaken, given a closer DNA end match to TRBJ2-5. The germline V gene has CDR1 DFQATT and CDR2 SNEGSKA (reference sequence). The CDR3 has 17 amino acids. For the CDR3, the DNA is TGCAGTGCTAGAGCGGCTCGGGTAGCGGGAACCGGCGAGACCCAGTACTTC. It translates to CSARAARVAGTGETQYF.

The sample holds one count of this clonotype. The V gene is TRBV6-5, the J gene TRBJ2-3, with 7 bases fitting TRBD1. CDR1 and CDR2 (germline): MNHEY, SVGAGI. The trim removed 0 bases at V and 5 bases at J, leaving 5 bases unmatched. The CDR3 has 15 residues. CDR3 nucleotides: TGTGCCAGCAGTTACTCGACAGGGACCCTAGATACGCAGTATTTT. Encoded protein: CASSYSTGTLDTQYF.

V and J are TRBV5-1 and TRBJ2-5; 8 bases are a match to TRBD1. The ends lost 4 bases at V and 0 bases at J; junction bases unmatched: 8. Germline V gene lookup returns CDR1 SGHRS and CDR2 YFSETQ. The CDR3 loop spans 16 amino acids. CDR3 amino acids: CASSRQGQENQETQYF. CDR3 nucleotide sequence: TGCGCCAGCAGCCGCCAGGGACAGGAGAACCAAGAGACCCAGTACTTC.

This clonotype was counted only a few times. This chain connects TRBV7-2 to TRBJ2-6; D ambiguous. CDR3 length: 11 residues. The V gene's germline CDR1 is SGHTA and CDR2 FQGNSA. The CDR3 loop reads CGDSGANVLTF. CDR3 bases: TGTGGGGACTCTGGGGCCAACGTCCTGACTTTC.

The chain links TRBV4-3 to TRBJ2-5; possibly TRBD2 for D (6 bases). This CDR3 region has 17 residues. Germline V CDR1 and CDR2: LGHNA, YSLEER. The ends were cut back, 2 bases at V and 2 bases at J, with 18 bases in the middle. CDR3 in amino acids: CASSQSPPGVSQETQYF. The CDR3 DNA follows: TGCGCCAGCAGCCAAAGTCCGCCGGGGGTGTCTCAAGAGACCCAGTACTTC.

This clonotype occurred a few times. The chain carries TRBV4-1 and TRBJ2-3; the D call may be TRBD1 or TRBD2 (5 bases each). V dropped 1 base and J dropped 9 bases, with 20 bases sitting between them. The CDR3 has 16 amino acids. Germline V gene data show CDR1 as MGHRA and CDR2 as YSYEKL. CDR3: CASSQAGTYIFRTQYF. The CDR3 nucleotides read TGCGCCAGCAGCCAAGCAGGGACGTATATTTTTAGGACGCAGTATTTT.

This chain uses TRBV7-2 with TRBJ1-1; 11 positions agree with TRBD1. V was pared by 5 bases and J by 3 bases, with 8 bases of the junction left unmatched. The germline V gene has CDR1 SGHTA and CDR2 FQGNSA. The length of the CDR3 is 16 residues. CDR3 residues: CASSPGQGALYTEAFF. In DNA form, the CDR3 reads TGTGCCAGCAGCCCTGGACAGGGGGCGTTGTACACTGAAGCTTTCTTT.

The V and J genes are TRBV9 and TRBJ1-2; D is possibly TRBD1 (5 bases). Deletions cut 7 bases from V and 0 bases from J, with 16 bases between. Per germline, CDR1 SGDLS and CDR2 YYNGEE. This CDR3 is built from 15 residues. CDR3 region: CASGPGGLANYGYTF. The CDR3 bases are TGTGCCAGCGGACCCGGGGGATTAGCTAACTATGGCTACACCTTC.